The next 21 T cell receptor beta chains were all read from a single sample in a study of cytomegalovirus exposure and HLA in healthy donors. The primer mix had 60 Vbeta and 13 Jbeta primers. Clones were sequenced by immunoSEQ multiplex PCR, and TCRdb holds only the in-frame ones, with some missing. The sample lists fewer than 95,000 clones, 73% occurring once. Sequencing was performed on PBMCs. These TCRs come from a middle-aged woman in good health and CMV-seropositive.

The CDR3 nucleotides read TGCGCCAGCAGCCAAGCCCGGCTTGGGAGTATGGACTACAATGAGCAGTTCTTC. Its translation: CASSQARLGSMDYNEQFF. The chain recombines TRBV4-3 with TRBJ2-1, with D maybe TRBD2 (5 bases). CDR3 length equals 18 residues. The V and J ends lost 1 base and 3 bases respectively, with 19 bases between them. Looked up from germline, CDR1 is LGHNA and CDR2 is YSLEER.

This clone was seen once. CDR3 sequence (DNA): TGCAGCGTTGAAGTAGTGGAGGCTAGCTCCTACAATGAGCAGTTCTTC. It codes for CSVEVVEASSYNEQFF. The chain uses TRBV29-1 and TRBJ2-1, with D maybe TRBD2 (5 bases). This CDR3 spans 16 amino acids. The V gene lost 1 base and the J gene lost 0 bases, with 13 bases spanning the gap. Germline V lookup: CDR1 SQVTM, CDR2 ANQGSEA.

The rearrangement joins TRBV29-1 to TRBJ1-1, with 8 bases aligning to TRBD1. The length of the CDR3 is 15 residues. CDR1 is SQVTM and CDR2 is ANQGSEA in the germline V gene. J gave up 4 bases and V 1 base, and 8 bases lay outside the gene matches. This chain's CDR3 is CSVEVRGTGGTEAFF. CDR3 nucleotide sequence: TGCAGCGTTGAAGTGAGGGGAACAGGGGGCACTGAAGCTTTCTTT.

The rearrangement uses TRBV7-2 and TRBJ1-6; 8 bases align to TRBD1. Germline values: CDR1 SGHTA, CDR2 FQGNSA. The ends lost 3 bases at V and 9 bases at J; junction bases unmatched: 13. The CDR3 sequence is 17 residues long. The CDR3 DNA reads TGTGCCAGCAGCTTCCGGCTGGGGGCAGGGGGCAGTTCACCCCTCCACTTT. Its protein is CASSFRLGAGGSSPLHF.

The chain links TRBV5-6 to TRBJ1-2; D gene ambiguous. Germline CDR1 SGHDT, CDR2 YYEEEE. CDR3 length: 13 residues. V lost 0 bases to trimming and J lost 3 bases, with 6 bases between them. This CDR3 reads CASSLGGDYGYTF. The CDR3 nucleotides read TGTGCCAGCAGCTTGGGCGGTGACTATGGCTACACCTTC.

This chain links TRBV2 with TRBJ1-2; TRBD1 is a possible D gene (5 bases). V was pared by 4 bases and J by 4 bases, with 13 bases between. In germline, CDR1 is SNHLY, CDR2 FYNNEI. The CDR3 loop spans 14 amino acids. CDR3 bases: TGTGCCAGCAGTGCCGCGAGACAGAGCTATGGCTACACCTTC. Translating gives CASSAARQSYGYTF.

This clone was observed a handful of times. This sequence joins TRBV6-5 and TRBJ1-2; 7 bases fit TRBD1. After removal of 7 bases from V and 4 bases from J, the junction contained 9 bases not matched to a gene. The CDR3 is made up of 14 amino acids. Germline lookup yields CDR1 MNHEY and CDR2 SVGAGI. CDR3 bases: TGTGCCAGCAATACCGGAGGGGGCCCCTATGGCTACACCTTC. Its protein is CASNTGGGPYGYTF.

The chain is built from TRBV15 and TRBJ2-6, with TRBD1 matching over 10 bases. The CDR3 loop spans 19 amino acids. Germline-derived CDR1 and CDR2 are LNHNV and YYDKDF (reference sequence). V shed 3 bases and J 0 bases; nucleotides not matched to a gene: 8. CDR3 sequence (DNA): TGTGCCACCAGCAGGAACCGGGACAGGGGCTACTCTGGGGCCAACGTCCTGACTTTC. It specifies CATSRNRDRGYSGANVLTF.

In its sample, this clone was seen a few times. The rearrangement joins TRBV27 to TRBJ2-7, with 12 bases identical to TRBD2. The junction had 6 bases not matched to a gene; V was cut back by 6 bases and J by 6 bases. This CDR3 region has 14 residues. In germline, CDR1 is MNHEY, CDR2 SMNVEV (reference sequence). CDR3 DNA sequence: TGTGCCAGCAGATTCGGGACTAGCGGGTCCGAGCAGTACTTC. This encodes CASRFGTSGSEQYF.

V is TRBV19 and J is TRBJ2-5; D is possibly TRBD2 (5 bases). In germline, CDR1 is LNHDA, CDR2 SQIVND (reference sequence). V lost 8 bases to trimming and J lost 5 bases, with 21 bases between them. CDR3 length equals 15 residues. CDR3 in DNA: TGTGCCAGTTCTCCTCCGGGTCTCGGCGGGGAGACCCAGTACTTC. This encodes CASSPPGLGGETQYF.

The V call is TRBV7-8, the J call TRBJ2-3, with unresolved D. Trimming removed 3 bases at V and 2 bases at J, with 15 bases between. This CDR3 contains 16 residues. From germline, CDR1 is SGHVS and CDR2 FQNEAQ. The CDR3 loop is CASSLLLSVSTDTQYF. As DNA, the CDR3 is TGTGCCAGCAGCTTGCTTCTGTCAGTCTCCACAGATACGCAGTATTTT. The full variable domain, in which reference TRBV7-8 and TRBJ2-3 provide the parts outside the CDR3, is GAGVSQSPRYKVAKRGQDVALRCDPISGHVSLFWYQQALGQGPEFLTYFQNEAQLDKSGLPSDRFFAERPEGSVSTLKIQRTQQEDSAVYLCASSLLLSVSTDTQYFGPGTRLTVL.

The J gene is TRBJ2-3, the V gene TRBV29-1; D possibly corresponds to TRBD2 (5 bases). Germline loops: CDR1 SQVTM, CDR2 ANQGSEA. V shed 4 bases and J shed 5 bases, with 19 bases lying between them. The CDR3 totals 15 residues. The CDR3 nucleotides read TGCAGCGTTGTTGTGCGCCTAGGACTTGGAGATACGCAGTATTTT. Translation: CSVVVRLGLGDTQYF.

This clone occurred a few times. V gene TRBV5-1 combines with J gene TRBJ1-1; D is ambiguous. This CDR3 is 14 amino acids long. V was cut by 4 bases and J by 1 base, with 11 bases left in between. Germline assignment: CDR1 SGHRS and CDR2 YFSETQ. The CDR3 protein is CASSPAGRNTEAFF. The DNA for the CDR3 is TGCGCCAGCAGCCCCGCGGGCAGGAACACTGAAGCTTTCTTT. The full variable domain, completed using reference TRBV5-1 and TRBJ1-1, is KAGVTQTPRYLIKTRGQQVTLSCSPISGHRSVSWYQQTPGQGLQFLFEYFSETQRNKGNFPGRFSGRQFSNSRSEMNVSTLELGDSALYLCASSPAGRNTEAFFGQGTRLTVV.

The chain couples TRBV7-2 to TRBJ2-5; a possible D gene is TRBD2 (6 bases). Germline lookup yields CDR1 SGHTA and CDR2 FQGNSA. The V end lost 1 base, the J end lost 4 bases, and 13 bases lay between the germline ends. This CDR3 region has 15 residues. The CDR3 protein is CASSLGGPAGETQYF. CDR3 nucleotides: TGTGCCAGCAGCTTAGGAGGCCCAGCGGGAGAGACCCAGTACTTC.

This sequence joins TRBV6-6 and TRBJ1-3; unclear D gene. The CDR3 covers 15 residues. V was trimmed by 6 bases and J by 2 bases, leaving 14 bases between them. Germline CDR1 MNHNY, CDR2 SVGAGI (reference sequence). This chain's CDR3 is CASSPTGVAGNTIYF. Here the CDR3 DNA reads TGTGCCAGCAGCCCCACCGGGGTAGCTGGAAACACCATATATTTT.

The chain links TRBV4-1 to TRBJ1-1; 8 nucleotides line up with TRBD1. Unmatched junction bases numbered 7, after V lost 3 bases and J lost 1 base. The CDR3 is 16 amino acids. The V gene's germline CDR1 is MGHRA and CDR2 YSYEKL. The CDR3 DNA is TGCGCCAGCAGCCACCTAGACAGGGGTGGGAACACTGAAGCTTTCTTT. It is translated as CASSHLDRGGNTEAFF.

Remarks on this clone: This likely comes from a read error, as the CDR3 has no conserved phenylalanine or tryptophan at its end. The rearrangement uses TRBV29-1 and TRBJ1-5; 7 nucleotides match TRBD1. CDR3 size: 14 residues. V shed 6 bases, J shed 0 bases, and the junction held 5 bases outside the gene matches. The V gene's germline CDR1 is SQVTM and CDR2 ANQGSEA. The CDR3 here is CSVGTANSNQPQHV. DNA of the CDR3: TGCAGCGTAGGGACAGCTAATAGCAATCAGCCCCAGCATGTT.

V gene TRBV18 combines with J gene TRBJ2-7; TRBD2 matches 9 bases. The ends lost 8 bases at V and 4 bases at J; junction bases unmatched: 9. CDR1 and CDR2 from the germline V gene are KGHSH and LQKENI. This CDR3 has 14 residues. The CDR3 spells CASTREGTPYEQYF. In DNA form, the CDR3 reads TGTGCCAGCACGCGGGAGGGGACGCCTTACGAGCAGTACTTC.

The rearrangement uses TRBV4-2 and TRBJ1-3; D is ambiguous. V gave up 1 base and J gave up 0 bases, with 7 bases separating them. The CDR3 consists of 15 residues. CDR1 LGHNA and CDR2 YNFKEQ come from the germline V gene. Here the CDR3 reads CASSQGADSGNTIYF. The CDR3 DNA reads as TGTGCCAGCAGCCAAGGGGCAGACTCTGGAAACACCATATATTTT.

This clone was seen a handful of times. The V and J genes are TRBV28 and TRBJ2-7; TRBD2 matches at 7 bases. The J segment lost 2 bases and the V segment lost 5 bases, leaving 21 bases of the junction unmatched. CDR1 is MDHEN, CDR2 SYDVKM, per germline. CDR3 length: 19 residues. CDR3 sequence reads: CASSPMLASGTVQAYEQYF. CDR3 nucleotide sequence: TGTGCCAGCAGTCCCATGTTGGCTAGCGGAACCGTGCAAGCCTACGAGCAGTACTTC.

As concerns this clone: This CDR3 is missing its conserved last phenylalanine or tryptophan, likely due to a read error. The chain is built from TRBV30 and TRBJ1-5; 10 bases line up with TRBD1. V was clipped by 5 bases and J by 2 bases; unmatched bases: 0. The CDR3 covers 13 residues. Germline V gene lookup returns CDR1 GTSNPN and CDR2 SVGIG (reference sequence). The CDR3 nucleotides are TGTGCCTGGGGGACAGGGGGCAATCAGCCCCAGCATGTT. Residues: CAWGTGGNQPQHV.